The next 29 T cell receptor beta chains were all read from a single sample in a study of radiation and T cells in renal cell carcinoma. Produced via immunoSEQ multiplex PCR; TCRdb's table is partial and in-frame only. This table has under 100,000 clones, 70% to 85% appearing once. The time point denotes: blood 4 weeks post-SBRT, at nephrectomy. Treatment described: 15 Gy SBRT to primary tumor, nephrectomy 4 weeks later. The sequencing used blood, collected from a patient whose treatment included radiotherapy and nephrectomy. Receptors originate from a man aged 55-75 years with renal cell carcinoma.

This rearrangement joins TRBV19 to TRBJ2-7, with 7 bases matching TRBD2. The length of the CDR3 is 15 residues. CDR1 and CDR2 (germline): LNHDA, SQIVND (reference sequence). Trimming removed 6 bases from V and 2 bases from J; junction bases left unmatched: 10. CDR3 DNA sequence: TGTGCCAGTAGCAAGTCCGGGACTATAGCCTACGAGCAGTACTTC. Its translation is CASSKSGTIAYEQYF.

The chain carries TRBV2 and TRBJ2-1; 8 nucleotides agree with TRBD2. The trim removed 7 bases at V and 12 bases at J, leaving 17 bases unmatched. CDR1 is SNHLY, CDR2 FYNNEI, per germline. The CDR3 is 15 residues long. This chain's CDR3 is CASNQIGSGGGWQFF. CDR3 coding DNA: TGTGCCAGCAACCAAATTGGATCCGGGGGGGGTTGGCAGTTCTTC. The full variable domain, in which reference TRBV2 and TRBJ2-1 provide the parts outside the CDR3, is EPEVTQTPSHQVTQMGQEVILRCVPISNHLYFYWYRQILGQKVEFLVSFYNNEISEKSEIFDDQFSVERPDGSNFTLKIRSTKLEDSAMYFCASNQIGSGGGWQFFGPGTRLTVL.

The chain joins TRBV6-5 to TRBJ2-1, with D possibly matching TRBD1 (6 bases). V was clipped by 6 bases and J by 4 bases, with 7 bases between them. CDR3 length equals 12 residues. CDR1 is MNHEY, CDR2 SVGAGI, per germline. Here the CDR3 DNA reads TGTGCCAGCAGAAGGGGGTACAATGAGCAGTTCTTC. It is translated as CASRRGYNEQFF.

This chain connects TRBV19 to TRBJ2-1; D is undetermined. The CDR3 length is 14 residues. Trimming cost V 3 bases and J 5 bases, with 11 bases left between them. Germline-derived CDR1 and CDR2 are LNHDA and SQIVND (reference sequence). CDR3 residues: CASSISSPHNEQFF. In DNA form, the CDR3 reads TGTGCCAGTAGTATTTCAAGCCCGCACAATGAGCAGTTCTTC.

V and J are TRBV21-1 and TRBJ2-2. TRBV21-1 is a recognized pseudogene. This CDR3 spans 14 amino acids. For the CDR3, the DNA is TGTGCCAGCAGCACTCCGGGGACCACCGGGGAGCTGTTTTTT. Its translation: CASSTPGTTGELFF.

This clone has a single count. The chain is built from TRBV7-8 and TRBJ2-2, with D possibly matching TRBD1 (5 bases). The CDR3 spans 15 residues. Trimming pared 2 bases from V and 4 bases from J, leaving 11 bases between. Looked up from germline, CDR1 is SGHVS and CDR2 is FQNEAQ. CDR3 nucleotide sequence: TGTGCCAGCAGCTTATGGTCGCAGGGCACCGGGGAGCTGTTTTTT. Residues: CASSLWSQGTGELFF.

V is TRBV5-6 and J is TRBJ1-1; D is unclear. The CDR3 consists of 13 residues. CDR1 and CDR2 from the germline V gene are SGHDT and YYEEEE. Trimming took 2 bases from V and 4 from J, leaving 9 bases between them. CDR3: CASSFPGSTEAFF. For the CDR3, the DNA is TGTGCCAGCAGCTTTCCGGGAAGCACTGAAGCTTTCTTT.

This chain links TRBV19 with TRBJ2-2; D perhaps matches TRBD2 (6 bases). This CDR3 comprises 17 residues. The V gene lost 3 bases and the J gene lost 4 bases, with 18 bases spanning the gap. Looked up from germline, CDR1 is LNHDA and CDR2 is SQIVND (reference sequence). CDR3 protein: CASSIPRTNSPTGELFF. The CDR3 bases are TGTGCCAGTAGTATTCCCCGGACTAATTCCCCCACCGGGGAGCTGTTTTTT.

J is TRBJ2-7 and V is TRBV6-5; D ambiguous. Trimming took 5 bases from V and 3 from J, leaving 11 bases between them. The length of the CDR3 is 13 residues. Germline V CDR1 and CDR2: MNHEY, SVGAGI. For the CDR3, the DNA is TGTGCCAGCAGTGACGGACGGGTCTACGAGCAGTACTTC. It translates to CASSDGRVYEQYF.

The rearrangement joins TRBV11-3 to TRBJ2-2, with D possibly being TRBD1 (7 bases). CDR3 length: 14 residues. Germline lookup yields CDR1 SGHNT and CDR2 YENEEA. V gave up 2 bases and J gave up 7 bases, with 11 bases separating them. DNA for the CDR3: TGTGCCAGCAGCTTATCGCAGGGGGGCGGGGAGCTGTTTTTT. It codes for CASSLSQGGGELFF.

The chain employs TRBV27 and TRBJ1-3; D unclear. CDR1 MNHEY and CDR2 SMNVEV come from the germline V gene (reference sequence). The CDR3 is made up of 15 amino acids. Trimming cost V 6 bases and J 2 bases, with 14 bases left between them. Here the CDR3 DNA reads TGTGCCAGCAGGCAAAGACCGGGGACTGGAAACACCATATATTTT. Translated: CASRQRPGTGNTIYF.

The V and J genes are TRBV9 and TRBJ2-3, with D hard to call. Germline CDR1 is SGDLS and CDR2 is YYNGEE. Trimming shortened V by 0 bases and J by 2 bases, and 10 bases separated the two germline ends. The CDR3 is made up of 15 amino acids. CDR3 residues: CASSVDLSHTDTQYF. As DNA, the CDR3 is TGTGCCAGCAGCGTAGATTTGAGCCACACAGATACGCAGTATTTT.

This rearrangement joins TRBV29-1 to TRBJ1-5, with D perhaps TRBD1 (6 bases). Deletions cut 6 bases from V and 4 bases from J, with 13 bases between. Germline V gives CDR1 SQVTM, CDR2 ANQGSEA. CDR3 length: 13 amino acids. CDR3 nucleotide sequence: TGCAGCGTCCGGGGGCAAGCTAATCAGCCCCAGCATTTT. Translated, it gives CSVRGQANQPQHF.

The V call is TRBV7-2, the J call TRBJ2-3, with 13 bases aligning to TRBD2. Germline V gives CDR1 SGHTA, CDR2 FQGNSA. The CDR3 has 16 amino acids. V lost 5 bases and J lost 3; bases outside the gene matches: 5. This CDR3 reads CASSPRTSGSTDTQYF. In DNA, the CDR3 is TGTGCCAGCAGCCCCCGGACTAGCGGGAGTACAGATACGCAGTATTTT.

The chain couples TRBV7-2 to TRBJ2-5; TRBD2 agrees at 11 bases. With V trimmed by 4 bases and J by 2 bases, 3 bases remained unmatched. Germline lookup yields CDR1 SGHTA and CDR2 FQGNSA. This CDR3 is built from 15 residues. Here the CDR3 reads CASSSRTSGQETQYF. In DNA, the CDR3 is TGTGCCAGCAGCTCCCGGACTAGCGGGCAAGAGACCCAGTACTTC. Full variable domain (outside the CDR3, taken from reference TRBV7-2 and TRBJ2-5): GAGVSQSPSNKVTEKGKDVELRCDPISGHTALYWYRQSLGQGLEFLIYFQGNSAPDKSGLPSDRFSAERTGGSVSTLTIQRTQQEDSAVYLCASSSRTSGQETQYFGPGTRLLVL.

The chain recombines TRBV5-1 with TRBJ1-3, with D possibly TRBD1 on 6 matching bases. The CDR3 loop spans 15 amino acids. V lost 3 bases, J lost 6 bases, and 16 bases lay in between. CDR1 and CDR2 from the germline V gene are SGHRS and YFSETQ. The CDR3 DNA follows: TGCGCCAGCAGCTCGGAGGGGACATTGGAAAACACCATATATTTT. Its translation: CASSSEGTLENTIYF.

The chain recombines TRBV7-9 with TRBJ1-4; D unclear. Trimming cost V 8 bases and J 0 bases, with 13 bases left between them. CDR3 length: 15 residues. CDR1 SEHNR and CDR2 FQNEAQ come from the germline V gene (reference sequence). The CDR3: CASLPDGATNEKLFF. In DNA form, the CDR3 reads TGTGCCAGCCTCCCGGACGGTGCAACTAATGAAAAACTGTTTTTT.

The V call is TRBV7-2, the J call TRBJ2-7, with 8 bases fitting TRBD1. Unmatched junction bases numbered 4, after V lost 5 bases and J lost 4 bases. CDR1 and CDR2 from the germline V gene are SGHTA and FQGNSA. There are 13 residues in the CDR3. CDR3 DNA sequence: TGTGCCAGCAGCCCCCGGACAGGGTACGAGCAGTACTTC. The encoded protein is CASSPRTGYEQYF.

The chain has TRBV4-1 and TRBJ2-5; TRBD1 aligns across 8 bases. With V trimmed by 1 base and J by 9 bases, 13 bases remained unmatched. This CDR3 spans 16 amino acids. Germline CDR1 is MGHRA and CDR2 is YSYEKL. In DNA form, the CDR3 reads TGCGCCAGCAGCCAAGGTTTTTCGGACAGGGAAGTGTCCCAGTACTTC. Amino acids: CASSQGFSDREVSQYF.

This chain joins TRBV7-2 and TRBJ1-5; 7 bases line up with TRBD1. Per germline, CDR1 SGHTA and CDR2 FQGNSA. CDR3 length equals 15 residues. V lost 5 bases to trimming and J lost 3 bases; unmatched junction nucleotides: 7. The CDR3 loop is CASSPGRGFNQPQHF. CDR3 nucleotide sequence: TGTGCCAGCAGCCCGGGCAGGGGGTTCAATCAGCCCCAGCATTTT.

The sample holds one count of this clone. The genes are TRBV7-8 and TRBJ2-3, with D tentatively TRBD2 (7 bases). CDR1 is SGHVS and CDR2 is FQNEAQ in the germline V gene. The CDR3 length is 14 residues. V lost 5 bases to trimming and J lost 2 bases, with 11 bases between them. CDR3 protein: CASSLGGDTDTQYF. DNA of the CDR3: TGTGCCAGCAGCCTAGGGGGGGACACAGATACGCAGTATTTT.

The rearrangement uses TRBV7-8 and TRBJ2-7; D unclear. V lost 5 bases and J 2 bases, leaving 16 bases between the germline ends. This CDR3 has 15 amino acids. Germline V lookup: CDR1 SGHVS, CDR2 FQNEAQ. CDR3 in amino acids: CASSKTSGRPYEQYF. Written as DNA, the CDR3 is TGTGCCAGCAGCAAAACCTCGGGTCGCCCCTACGAGCAGTACTTC. Complete variable domain (other parts from reference TRBV7-8 and TRBJ2-7): GAGVSQSPRYKVAKRGQDVALRCDPISGHVSLFWYQQALGQGPEFLTYFQNEAQLDKSGLPSDRFFAERPEGSVSTLKIQRTQQEDSAVYLCASSKTSGRPYEQYFGPGTRLTVT.

The chain uses TRBV6-5 and TRBJ2-5; D is uncertain. V lost 4 bases, J lost 9 bases, and 15 bases lay in between. Germline CDR1 reads MNHEY; CDR2 reads SVGAGI. CDR3 length: 13 residues. CDR3 sequence: CASSLNSPGAQYF. The DNA of the CDR3 is TGTGCCAGCAGTTTAAACTCACCAGGAGCCCAGTACTTC.

The chain links TRBV7-3 to TRBJ1-4; D call uncertain. V was cut by 5 bases and J by 8 bases, with 12 bases left in between. Germline V gives CDR1 SGHTA, CDR2 FQGTGA. This CDR3 has 13 amino acids. CDR3 sequence (DNA): TGTGCCAGCAGCACCAGTCCGGGCGAAAAACTGTTTTTT. This encodes CASSTSPGEKLFF.

This clone was seen more than once but under ten times. The chain has TRBV4-1 and TRBJ2-7; D unresolved. CDR1 and CDR2 (germline): MGHRA, YSYEKL. The CDR3 extends over 14 amino acids. The ends were cut back, 1 base at V and 6 bases at J, with 13 bases in the middle. The CDR3 sequence: CASSQAPGPVEQYF. The CDR3 nucleotides are TGCGCCAGCAGCCAAGCCCCGGGCCCCGTCGAGCAGTACTTC.

J is TRBJ2-5 and V is TRBV18; 15 bases fit TRBD2. Germline trimming cut 3 bases from V and 4 bases from J; bases unmatched to any gene: 6. Germline CDR1 KGHSH, CDR2 LQKENI. The CDR3 has 17 residues. In DNA, the CDR3 is TGTGCCAGCTCACCGGGACTAGCGGGAGGAACCGGAGAGACCCAGTACTTC. It codes for CASSPGLAGGTGETQYF.

The chain joins TRBV30 to TRBJ2-5, with D hard to call. From germline, CDR1 is GTSNPN and CDR2 SVGIG (reference sequence). This CDR3 is 13 amino acids long. V shed 2 bases and J shed 4 bases, with 11 bases lying between them. For the CDR3, the DNA is TGTGCCTGGAGTTCGGAATCGGGAGAGACCCAGTACTTC. Protein sequence: CAWSSESGETQYF.

The chain joins TRBV7-9 to TRBJ2-5; D is unclear. Germline CDR1 and CDR2: SEHNR and FQNEAQ (reference sequence). V lost 6 bases to trimming and J lost 1 base, with 15 bases between them. The CDR3 loop spans 15 amino acids. The chain's CDR3 is CASSPNQPAQETQYF. The CDR3 region has the DNA TGTGCCAGCAGTCCTAATCAGCCGGCCCAAGAGACCCAGTACTTC.

The V and J genes are TRBV7-9 and TRBJ2-1, with TRBD2 identical over 12 bases. Germline V gene sequence: CDR1 SEHNR, CDR2 FQNEAQ (reference sequence). Trimming cost V 5 bases and J 6 bases; bases outside gene matches: 11. The CDR3 loop spans 17 amino acids. CDR3 region: CASSPQPSSGRVNEQFF. DNA of the CDR3: TGTGCCAGCAGCCCCCAACCGTCTAGCGGGAGGGTCAATGAGCAGTTCTTC. The whole variable domain, remainder taken from reference TRBV7-9 and TRBJ2-1, is DTGVSQNPRHKITKRGQNVTFRCDPISEHNRLYWYRQTLGQGPEFLTYFQNEAQLEKSRLLSDRFSAERPKGSFSTLEIQRTEQGDSAMYLCASSPQPSSGRVNEQFFGPGTRLTVL.